This entry describes one T cell receptor beta chain. The count of this clone is one. The specificity of this receptor is unknown. No base quality information exists; no much larger clone differs at one position. Inclusive of the bounding cysteine and phenylalanine, the CDR3 is 15 residues long. Kept here is only the CDR3 DNA, which spans 45 bases and is read in frame from base 1. Trimming takes 1 base from V and 8 bases from J, and the germline ends sit 20 bases apart. The germline V gene (reference sequence) provides CDR1 GTSNPN and CDR2 SVGIG. This entry is derived from a study of blood T cell repertoires in COVID-19 (dated by TCRdb to about 2020). About the full investigation: Samples from collaborators originated in the United States, Italy and Spain and spanned both the acute and convalescent phases of COVID-19. The material from the prospective study consisted of cDNA or gDNA derived from T cells, B-cell-depleted T cells, or PBMCs. Deeply sampled blood TCRbeta repertoires from subjects exposed to, actively infected with, or recovered from COVID-19 were included in the dataset. The repertoires were released in a freely available public database intended as a resource for research on the immune response to SARS-CoV-2. The samples were drawn from two sources: the first 160 participants of the ongoing ImmuneRACE study, and fewer than 1,500 subjects contributed by 6 global collaborators. Sample metadata almost always included a de-identified subject ID, COVID-19 status, age in years and sex. Where HLA class I and class II types were available, the types were taken from metadata supplied by the sample provider, not from assay-based typing. Study-level results and caveats: Clinical and demographic metadata were provided uncurated, with the amount varying by source and participant.

Whole blood was collected in K2EDTA tubes by collaborating institutions according to the institutions' own protocols. For TCRbeta analysis, collaborators shipped samples as frozen whole blood, isolated PBMCs, or DNA extracted from either of those sample types. The immunoSEQ Assay, a bias-controlled multiplex PCR, was used to amplify TCRbeta CDR3 regions from genomic DNA. Under the source paper's analysis protocol: The number of nucleated cells in each sample was estimated from the amplification of reference gene primers within the assay. Sequence reads were collapsed and filtered to measure the absolute abundance of every unique TCRbeta CDR3 rearrangement. For each sample, productive Simpson clonality was calculated as the square root of Simpson's diversity index across productive rearrangements. TCRdb took over this immuneACCESS table, retaining in-frame rearrangements with V and J assigned. Such tables are incomplete; in checked studies, under half of the missing clones stem from an unresolved V gene, and the remainder is unexplained. The D gene and trimming were derived from the DNA, and the V and J assignments and clone size from that table. The sample profile shows around 200,000 clones; roughly 84% of them were found once. The ten largest clones capture about 2.6% of the sample.

Recombination connected TRBV30 to TRBJ1-2, with a weak D call of TRBD1 (6 bases match). The sequence was collected from a human donor with acute or convalescent COVID-19. The donor label of this sample is uncertain. Sequenced input: peripheral blood. The nucleotides read TGTGCCTGGAGTGGGGACAAGGAGTTATTGAACGGCTACACCTTC. Translated, it gives CAWSGDKELLNGYTF.